One and the same sample provided the 15 T cell receptor beta chains below, sequenced in a study of early stage breast cancer tumors. Measured with immunoSEQ multiplex PCR; TCRdb has only the in-frame clones, and not every one. This table holds just over 70,000 clones, around 85% found once. Source material: blood. The receptor source for this set is a person in their sixties or seventies with breast cancer.

The chain is built from TRBV2 and TRBJ2-1; tentative D call: TRBD2 (7 bases). Trimming stripped 5 bases from V and 4 bases from J, with 21 bases between. Germline CDR1 is SNHLY and CDR2 is FYNNEI. There are 17 residues in the CDR3. The CDR3 sequence: CASSTQRGGGPYNEQFF. The CDR3 nucleotides read TGTGCCAGCAGTACCCAGCGGGGTGGGGGGCCTTACAATGAGCAGTTCTTC.

V usage is TRBV28 and J usage is TRBJ2-7; 10 bases are a match to TRBD2. CDR3 size: 16 residues. V gave up 3 bases and J gave up 6 bases; unmatched junction bases: 11. From germline, CDR1 is MDHEN and CDR2 SYDVKM. This chain's CDR3 is CASSFRGLAVAAEQYF. The CDR3 nucleotides read TGTGCCAGCAGTTTCCGCGGACTAGCGGTAGCCGCCGAGCAGTACTTC.

This chain connects TRBV5-8 to TRBJ2-7; 10 bases line up with TRBD2. CDR1 and CDR2 (germline): SGHTS, YDEGEE. V trimming: 4 bases; J trimming: 0 bases; junction bases outside the gene matches: 7. The CDR3 runs to 16 residues. As DNA, the CDR3 is TGTGCCAGCAGCCCAGGACTAGCGGTGAGCTCCTACGAGCAGTACTTC. Residues: CASSPGLAVSSYEQYF.

This CDR3 is CASRSIRGDTQYF. The CDR3 DNA is TGTGCCAGCAGATCAATTCGGGGAGATACGCAGTATTTT. The genes are TRBV6-5 and TRBJ2-3, with D possibly TRBD2 on 5 matching bases. Trimming pared 6 bases from V and 5 bases from J, leaving 12 bases between. The CDR3 sequence is 13 residues long. Germline-derived CDR1 and CDR2 are MNHEY and SVGAGI.

This clone was seen a handful of times. The chain joins TRBV6-6 to TRBJ1-2; 7 bases align to TRBD1. With V trimmed by 5 bases and J by 6 bases, 6 bases remained unmatched. Germline V gene data show CDR1 as MNHNY and CDR2 as SVGAGI (reference sequence). The CDR3 covers 13 residues. The CDR3 region has the DNA TGTGCCAGCAGTACAGACAGGGAGCATGGCTACACCTTC. Translated: CASSTDREHGYTF.

The genes are TRBV5-1 and TRBJ1-1, with D unclear. This CDR3 spans 15 amino acids. CDR1 and CDR2 from the germline V gene are SGHRS and YFSETQ. The V and J ends lost 1 base and 2 bases respectively, with 12 bases between them. CDR3 sequence reads: CASSLSGSGNTEAFF. The CDR3 DNA follows: TGCGCCAGCAGCTTGTCAGGTTCGGGAAACACTGAAGCTTTCTTT. The entire variable domain, with the rest obtained from reference TRBV5-1 and TRBJ1-1, is as follows: KAGVTQTPRYLIKTRGQQVTLSCSPISGHRSVSWYQQTPGQGLQFLFEYFSETQRNKGNFPGRFSGRQFSNSRSEMNVSTLELGDSALYLCASSLSGSGNTEAFFGQGTRLTVV.

The chain joins TRBV6-1 to TRBJ1-2; no clear D. The CDR3 contains 13 residues. Germline V gene sequence: CDR1 MNHNS, CDR2 SASEGT. Trimming removed 6 bases from V and 4 bases from J, with 12 bases in between. The CDR3 region is CASRTTEVYGYTF. CDR3 DNA sequence: TGTGCCAGCAGGACGACTGAGGTCTATGGCTACACCTTC.

The chain has TRBV20-1 and TRBJ1-2; the D is unclear. The CDR3 is 11 residues long. Trimming cost V 8 bases and J 4 bases, with 11 bases left between them. Germline V gene lookup returns CDR1 DFQATT and CDR2 SNEGSKA (reference sequence). CDR3 DNA: TGCAGTCCTAAGGTACCCTATGGCTACACCTTC. Translating gives CSPKVPYGYTF.

CDR3 DNA sequence: TGCGCCAGCGATTGGGACAGGGGGGACACCGGGGAGCTGTTTTTT. Its translation is CASDWDRGDTGELFF. The V and J genes are TRBV4-1 and TRBJ2-2; 11 bases fit TRBD1. CDR3 length: 15 residues. Germline values: CDR1 MGHRA, CDR2 YSYEKL. Germline trimming cut 8 bases from V and 3 bases from J; bases unmatched to any gene: 5.

The genes are TRBV5-4 and TRBJ2-3; D is perhaps TRBD2 (6 bases). Germline lookup yields CDR1 SGHNT and CDR2 YYREEE (reference sequence). The CDR3 sequence is 13 residues long. V lost 7 bases and J 0 bases, leaving 9 bases between the germline ends. The CDR3 is CASRSGSTDTQYF. The DNA of the CDR3 is TGTGCCAGCCGTAGCGGCAGCACAGATACGCAGTATTTT.

The rearrangement joins TRBV5-1 to TRBJ1-1; D might be TRBD1 (5 bases). The V and J ends lost 1 base and 4 bases respectively, with 11 bases between them. Germline lookup yields CDR1 SGHRS and CDR2 YFSETQ. The CDR3 loop spans 14 amino acids. CDR3 sequence reads: CASSLNGGGTEAFF. CDR3 coding DNA: TGCGCCAGCAGCTTGAATGGGGGGGGCACTGAAGCTTTCTTT.

The V gene is TRBV10-3, the J gene TRBJ2-3; TRBD1 matches 8 bases. This CDR3 has 15 amino acids. Losses at the gene ends were 6 bases for V and 2 bases for J; bases not matched to a gene: 7. Germline V gene lookup returns CDR1 ENHRY and CDR2 SYGVKD. CDR3 DNA: TGTGCCATCAGACAGGGGGGAATTGACACAGATACGCAGTATTTT. This gives the protein CAIRQGGIDTDTQYF.

The chain combines TRBV7-2 with TRBJ2-3; D is possibly TRBD2 (5 bases). The CDR3 is 14 amino acids. Per germline, CDR1 SGHTA and CDR2 FQGNSA. V was cut by 5 bases and J by 2 bases, with 11 bases left in between. CDR3 nucleotides: TGTGCCAGCAGCGAGGGTGTAGTCACAGATACGCAGTATTTT. Its protein is CASSEGVVTDTQYF.

The chain joins TRBV2 to TRBJ1-5; 7 nucleotides line up with TRBD1. The CDR3 runs 17 residues. V lost 5 bases and J lost 2; bases outside the gene matches: 12. The germline CDR1 and CDR2 sequences are SNHLY and FYNNEI. The CDR3 DNA reads TGTGCCAGCAGTATCAGACAGGGAGATCGGGGCAATCAGCCCCAGCATTTT. Translation: CASSIRQGDRGNQPQHF.

The chain couples TRBV10-3 to TRBJ1-5, with TRBD1 matching over 12 bases. The CDR3 is 16 residues long. Germline CDR1 ENHRY, CDR2 SYGVKD. V gave up 3 bases and J gave up 5 bases; unmatched junction bases: 5. The CDR3 DNA is TGTGCCATCAGTGACCGGGACAGGGGGCGAGATCAGCCCCAGCATTTT. Protein sequence: CAISDRDRGRDQPQHF.